This T cell receptor (beta chain) originates from a study of memory CD4+ T cells and cytomegalovirus serostatus. Whole-study context: Donors were healthy Belgian adults, 9 or 10 CMV seropositive and 24 seronegative.

Study-level points and caveats: Median bootstrapped AUC for CMV status was approximately 0.96 originally, just under 0.93 US-trained.

The sort gate was single viable CD3+CD4+CD8-CD45RO+ cells for memory CD4+ T cells. A remark on this clone: The antigen is undetermined.

Deletions cut 3 bases from V and 6 bases from J, with 6 bases between. Germline-derived CDR1 and CDR2 are SGHAT and FQDESV (reference sequence). There are 11 residues in the CDR3. The table came from immunoSEQ multiplex PCR; TCRdb's copy has only in-frame clones and leaves some out. Of under 65,000 clones listed, 75% to 85% are singletons. Sequenced input: memory CD4+ T cells from blood. This sequence was found in an adult in good health and CMV-seronegative. The rearrangement links TRBV11-1 to TRBJ2-7; D is undetermined. The CDR3 protein is CASSFQFEQYF. For the CDR3, the DNA is TGTGCCAGCAGCTTTCAATTCGAGCAGTACTTC. The entire variable domain, with the rest obtained from reference TRBV11-1 and TRBJ2-7, is as follows: EAEVAQSPRYKITEKSQAVAFWCDPISGHATLYWYRQILGQGPELLVQFQDESVVDDSQLPKDRFSAERLKGVDSTLKIQPAELGDSAMYLCASSFQFEQYFGPGTRLTVT.